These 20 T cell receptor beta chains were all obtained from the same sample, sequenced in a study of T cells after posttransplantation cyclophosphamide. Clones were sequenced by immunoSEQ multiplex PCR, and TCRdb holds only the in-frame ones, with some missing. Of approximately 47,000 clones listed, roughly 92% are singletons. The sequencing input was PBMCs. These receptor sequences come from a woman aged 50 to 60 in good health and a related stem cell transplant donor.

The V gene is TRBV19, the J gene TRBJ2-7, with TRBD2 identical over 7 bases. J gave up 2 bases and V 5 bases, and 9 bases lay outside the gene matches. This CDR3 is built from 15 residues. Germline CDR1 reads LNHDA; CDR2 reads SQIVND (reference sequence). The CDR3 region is CASSRLDAGAYEQYF. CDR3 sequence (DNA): TGTGCCAGTAGTCGCCTCGATGCGGGGGCCTACGAGCAGTACTTC.

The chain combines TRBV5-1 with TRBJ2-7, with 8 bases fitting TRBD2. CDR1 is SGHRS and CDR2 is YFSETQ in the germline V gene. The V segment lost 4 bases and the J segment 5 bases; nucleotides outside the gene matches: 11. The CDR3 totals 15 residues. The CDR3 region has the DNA TGCGCCAGCAGCCCCTCCTCTAGCGGGCAAAACGAGCAGTACTTC. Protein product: CASSPSSSGQNEQYF. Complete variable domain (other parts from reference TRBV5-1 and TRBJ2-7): KAGVTQTPRYLIKTRGQQVTLSCSPISGHRSVSWYQQTPGQGLQFLFEYFSETQRNKGNFPGRFSGRQFSNSRSEMNVSTLELGDSALYLCASSPSSSGQNEQYFGPGTRLTVT.

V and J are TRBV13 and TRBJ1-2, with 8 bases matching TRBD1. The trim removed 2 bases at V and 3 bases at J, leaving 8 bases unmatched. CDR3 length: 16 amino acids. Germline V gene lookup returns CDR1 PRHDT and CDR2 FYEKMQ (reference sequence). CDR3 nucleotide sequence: TGTGCCAGCAGCTTACGGGGCAGGGGGCTCGACTATGGCTACACCTTC. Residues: CASSLRGRGLDYGYTF.

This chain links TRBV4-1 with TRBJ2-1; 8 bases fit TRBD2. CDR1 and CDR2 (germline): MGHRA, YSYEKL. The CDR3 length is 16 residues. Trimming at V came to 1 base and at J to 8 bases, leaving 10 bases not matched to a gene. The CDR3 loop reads CASSQGRGRGGYEQFF. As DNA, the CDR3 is TGCGCCAGCAGCCAAGGCCGGGGCCGCGGGGGGTATGAGCAGTTCTTC.

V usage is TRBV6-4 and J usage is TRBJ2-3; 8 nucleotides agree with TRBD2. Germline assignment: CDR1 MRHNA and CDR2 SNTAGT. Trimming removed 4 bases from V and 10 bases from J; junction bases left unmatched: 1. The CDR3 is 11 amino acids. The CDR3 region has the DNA TGTGCCAGCAGTGCCGGGGGGGCGCAGTATTTT. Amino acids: CASSAGGAQYF.

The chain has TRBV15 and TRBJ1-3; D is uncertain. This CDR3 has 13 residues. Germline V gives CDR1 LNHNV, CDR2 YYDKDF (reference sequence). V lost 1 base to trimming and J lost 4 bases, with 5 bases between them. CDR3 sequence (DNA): TGTGCCACCAGCAGAGTCTCGGGAAACACCATATATTTT. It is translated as CATSRVSGNTIYF.

This CDR3 reads CASGPFGYTF. The CDR3 region has the DNA TGTGCCAGTGGCCCCTTCGGCTACACCTTC. The chain joins TRBV19 to TRBJ1-2; D remains ambiguous. CDR1 is LNHDA and CDR2 is SQIVND in the germline V gene (reference sequence). The CDR3 consists of 10 residues. Trimming removed 8 bases at V and 8 bases at J, with 9 bases between.

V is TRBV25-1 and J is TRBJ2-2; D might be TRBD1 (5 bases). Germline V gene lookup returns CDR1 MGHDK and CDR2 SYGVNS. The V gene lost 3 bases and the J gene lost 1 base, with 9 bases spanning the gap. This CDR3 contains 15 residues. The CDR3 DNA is TGTGCCAGCAGTGATTTTGACAGGAACACCGGGGAGCTGTTTTTT. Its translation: CASSDFDRNTGELFF.

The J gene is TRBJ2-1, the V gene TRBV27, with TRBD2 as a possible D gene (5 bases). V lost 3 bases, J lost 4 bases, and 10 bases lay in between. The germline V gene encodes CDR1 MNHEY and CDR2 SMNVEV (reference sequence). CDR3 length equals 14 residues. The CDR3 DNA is TGTGCCAGCAGTTTTGCGGGCTGGTACAATGAGCAGTTCTTC. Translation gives CASSFAGWYNEQFF.

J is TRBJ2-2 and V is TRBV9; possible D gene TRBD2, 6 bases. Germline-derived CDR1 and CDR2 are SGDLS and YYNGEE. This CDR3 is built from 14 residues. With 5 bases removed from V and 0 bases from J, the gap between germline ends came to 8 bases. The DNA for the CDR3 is TGTGCCAGCAGGGGGACTGCGAACACCGGGGAGCTGTTTTTT. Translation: CASRGTANTGELFF.

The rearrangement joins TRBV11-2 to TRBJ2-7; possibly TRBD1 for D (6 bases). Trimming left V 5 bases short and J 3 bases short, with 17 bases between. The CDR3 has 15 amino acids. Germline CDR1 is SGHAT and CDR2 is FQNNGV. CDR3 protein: CASSPPQGIRYEQYF. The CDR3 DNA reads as TGTGCCAGCAGCCCACCACAGGGAATTCGCTACGAGCAGTACTTC.

CDR3 sequence reads: CASSYNGENYGYTF. The CDR3 DNA sequence: TGTGCCAGCAGTTACAACGGTGAGAACTATGGCTACACCTTC. The V and J genes are TRBV6-5 and TRBJ1-2; D gene ambiguous. Germline assignment: CDR1 MNHEY and CDR2 SVGAGI. There are 14 residues in the CDR3. V was shortened by 2 bases and J by 2 bases, with 9 bases between the two germline ends.

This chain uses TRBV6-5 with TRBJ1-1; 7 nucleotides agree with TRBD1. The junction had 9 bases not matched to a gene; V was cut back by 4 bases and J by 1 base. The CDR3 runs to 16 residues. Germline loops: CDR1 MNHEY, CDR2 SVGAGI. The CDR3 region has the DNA TGTGCCAGCAGTTCTTCCAGACAGGGTCGGAACACTGAAGCTTTCTTT. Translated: CASSSSRQGRNTEAFF.

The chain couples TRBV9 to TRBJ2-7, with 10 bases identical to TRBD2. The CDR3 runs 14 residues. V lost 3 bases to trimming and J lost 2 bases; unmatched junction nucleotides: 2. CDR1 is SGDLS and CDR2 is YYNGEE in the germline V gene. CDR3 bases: TGTGCCAGCAGCGGACTAGCGGGCGCCTACGAGCAGTACTTC. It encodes CASSGLAGAYEQYF.

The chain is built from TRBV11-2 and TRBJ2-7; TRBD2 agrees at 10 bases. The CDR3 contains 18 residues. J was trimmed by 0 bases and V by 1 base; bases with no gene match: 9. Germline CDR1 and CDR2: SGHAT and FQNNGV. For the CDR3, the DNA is TGTGCCAGCAGCTTAGGCGCGTCGGGACTAGCGACCTCCTACGAGCAGTACTTC. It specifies CASSLGASGLATSYEQYF.

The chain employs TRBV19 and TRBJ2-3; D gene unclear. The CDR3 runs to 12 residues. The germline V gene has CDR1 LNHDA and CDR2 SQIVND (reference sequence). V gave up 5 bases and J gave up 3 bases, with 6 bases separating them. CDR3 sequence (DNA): TGTGCCAGTAGTGCTCGGACAGATACGCAGTATTTT. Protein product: CASSARTDTQYF.

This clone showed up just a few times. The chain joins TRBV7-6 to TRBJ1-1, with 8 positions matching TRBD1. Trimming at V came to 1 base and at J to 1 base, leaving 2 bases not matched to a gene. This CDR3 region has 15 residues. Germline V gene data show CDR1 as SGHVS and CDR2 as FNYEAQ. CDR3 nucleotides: TGTGCCAGCAGCTTAGACGGACAGGGGAACACTGAAGCTTTCTTT. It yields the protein CASSLDGQGNTEAFF.

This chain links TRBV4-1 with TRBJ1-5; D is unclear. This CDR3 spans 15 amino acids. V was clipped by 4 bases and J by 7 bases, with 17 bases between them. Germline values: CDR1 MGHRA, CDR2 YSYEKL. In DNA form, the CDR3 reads TGCGCCAGCAGCCTCGATGGGGAAGCGGGGCAGCCCCAGCATTTT. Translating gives CASSLDGEAGQPQHF.

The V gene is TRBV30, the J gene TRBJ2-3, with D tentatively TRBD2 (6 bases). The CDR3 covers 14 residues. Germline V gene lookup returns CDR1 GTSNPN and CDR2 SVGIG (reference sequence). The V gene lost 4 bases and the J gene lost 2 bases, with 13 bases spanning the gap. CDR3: CAWNEAGFTDTQYF. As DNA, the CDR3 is TGTGCCTGGAATGAGGCGGGATTCACAGATACGCAGTATTTT.

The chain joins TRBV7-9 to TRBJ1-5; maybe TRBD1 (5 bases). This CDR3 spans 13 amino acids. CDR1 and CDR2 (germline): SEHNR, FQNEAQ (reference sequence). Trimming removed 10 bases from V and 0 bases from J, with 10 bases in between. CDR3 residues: CAIQGNSNQPQHF. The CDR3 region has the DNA TGTGCCATCCAGGGTAATAGCAATCAGCCCCAGCATTTT.